This TCR beta chain appears in the sequencing data of a study of blood T cell repertoires in COVID-19. Data came from immunoSEQ multiplex PCR; TCRdb stores just in-frame clones and leaves some out. The sample has about 150,000 clones, approximately 78% seen once. The J segment lost 6 bases and the V segment lost 2 bases, leaving 6 bases of the junction unmatched. This CDR3 comprises 15 residues. Germline V gives CDR1 SGHTA, CDR2 FQGNSA. This TCR derives from a man aged 55-75 years who had recovered from COVID-19. Material for sequencing was peripheral blood. The rearrangement joins TRBV7-2 to TRBJ1-5; 8 bases align to TRBD1. Here the CDR3 DNA reads TGTGCCAGCAGCTTACAGGACAGGGTGGGTCAGCCCCAGCATTTT. Its protein is CASSLQDRVGQPQHF.